This paragraph covers one TCR beta chain sequence. This sample was taken from a study of blood T cell repertoires in COVID-19. Study overall: Collection of acute and convalescent COVID-19 samples took place in the United States, Italy and Spain. PBMCs, B-cell-depleted T cells, or T cells were the source of the cDNA or gDNA that made up the material.

From germline, CDR1 is SGHAT and CDR2 FQNNGV. This CDR3 contains 14 residues. V was trimmed by 0 bases and J by 6 bases, leaving 12 bases between them. Per the original methods: It was from reference gene primer amplification that nucleated cell counts were estimated. Here immunoSEQ multiplex PCR was the method, and the copy in TCRdb shows in-frame clones only, minus some. V, J and clone size were drawn from that table, and D and trimming were deduced from the DNA. The sample consists of some 120,000 clones, approximately 83% of them appearing once. The receptor's source is a woman aged 45 to 65 who had recovered from COVID-19. The sample comprised peripheral blood. The chain uses TRBV11-2 and TRBJ2-7; tentatively, D is TRBD2 (6 bases). The CDR3 bases are TGTGCCAGCAGCTTAGATCGCCTAGCGTCCGAGCAGTACTTC. This gives the protein CASSLDRLASEQYF.